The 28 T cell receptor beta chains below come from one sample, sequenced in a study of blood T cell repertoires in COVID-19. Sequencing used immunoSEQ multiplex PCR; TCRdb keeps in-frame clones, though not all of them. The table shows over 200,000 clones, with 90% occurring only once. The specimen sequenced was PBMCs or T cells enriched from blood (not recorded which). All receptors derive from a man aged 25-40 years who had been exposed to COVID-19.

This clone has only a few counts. The DNA of the CDR3 is TGTGCCATCAGTCTTAGCGGGGATGAGCAGTTCTTC. Translated, it gives CAISLSGDEQFF. The chain combines TRBV10-3 with TRBJ2-1; TRBD2 matches at 8 bases. The V segment lost 5 bases and the J segment 8 bases; nucleotides outside the gene matches: 2. CDR1 is ENHRY, CDR2 SYGVKD, per germline. CDR3 length equals 12 residues.

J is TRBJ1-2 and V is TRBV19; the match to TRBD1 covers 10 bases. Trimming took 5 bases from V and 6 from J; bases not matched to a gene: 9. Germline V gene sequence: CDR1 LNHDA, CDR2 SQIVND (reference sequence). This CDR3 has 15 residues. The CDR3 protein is CASSLPGQGIDGYTF. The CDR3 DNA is TGTGCCAGTAGTCTTCCGGGACAGGGGATAGATGGCTACACCTTC.

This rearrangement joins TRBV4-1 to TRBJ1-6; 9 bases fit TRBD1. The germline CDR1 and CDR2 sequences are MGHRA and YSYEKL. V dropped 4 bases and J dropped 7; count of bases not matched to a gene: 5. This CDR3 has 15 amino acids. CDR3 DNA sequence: TGCGCCAGCAGCCTGGACAGGGGAAAGAATTCACCCCTCCACTTT. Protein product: CASSLDRGKNSPLHF.

The CDR3 coding sequence is TGTGCCAGCAGTGAAGGGGGCAGGAATCAGCCCCAGCATTTT. This sequence encodes CASSEGGRNQPQHF. V usage is TRBV6-1 and J usage is TRBJ1-5; tentatively, D is TRBD1 (5 bases). The CDR3 has 14 amino acids. Between the trimmed V and J ends, which lost 1 base and 4 bases, there was a span of 8 bases. Germline V CDR1 and CDR2: MNHNS, SASEGT.

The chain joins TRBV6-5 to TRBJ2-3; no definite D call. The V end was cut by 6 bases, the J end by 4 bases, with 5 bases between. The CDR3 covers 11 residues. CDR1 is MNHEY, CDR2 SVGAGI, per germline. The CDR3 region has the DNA TGTGCCAGCAGGGGCGCAGATACGCAGTATTTT. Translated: CASRGADTQYF.

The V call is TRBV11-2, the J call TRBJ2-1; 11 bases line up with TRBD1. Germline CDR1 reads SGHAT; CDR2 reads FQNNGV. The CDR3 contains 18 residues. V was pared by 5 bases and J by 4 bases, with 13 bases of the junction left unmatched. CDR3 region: CASSPWTGGPRAYNEQFF. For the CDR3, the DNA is TGTGCCAGCAGCCCATGGACAGGGGGCCCCCGGGCATACAATGAGCAGTTCTTC.

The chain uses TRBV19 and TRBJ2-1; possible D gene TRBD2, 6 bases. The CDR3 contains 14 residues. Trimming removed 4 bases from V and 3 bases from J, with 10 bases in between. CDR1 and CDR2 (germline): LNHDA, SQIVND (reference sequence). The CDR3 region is CASSNGGDYNEQFF. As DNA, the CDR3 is TGTGCCAGTAGTAATGGCGGGGACTACAATGAGCAGTTCTTC.

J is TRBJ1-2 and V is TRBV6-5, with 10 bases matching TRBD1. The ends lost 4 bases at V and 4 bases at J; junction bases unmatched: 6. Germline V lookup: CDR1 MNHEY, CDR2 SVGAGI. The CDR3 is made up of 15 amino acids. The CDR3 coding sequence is TGTGCCAGCAGTTCCGACAGGGGGCTGTTCTATGGCTACACCTTC. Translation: CASSSDRGLFYGYTF.

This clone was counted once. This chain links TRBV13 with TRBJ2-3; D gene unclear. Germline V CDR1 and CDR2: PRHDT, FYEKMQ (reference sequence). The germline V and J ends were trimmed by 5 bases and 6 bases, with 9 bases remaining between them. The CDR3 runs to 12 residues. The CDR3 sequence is CASSPGWDTQYF. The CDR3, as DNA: TGTGCCAGCAGCCCAGGATGGGATACGCAGTATTTT.

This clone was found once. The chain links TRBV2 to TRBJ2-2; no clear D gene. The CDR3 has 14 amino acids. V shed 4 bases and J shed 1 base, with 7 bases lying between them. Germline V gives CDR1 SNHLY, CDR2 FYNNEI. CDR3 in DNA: TGTGCCAGCAGTGGTAACTTGAACACCGGGGAGCTGTTTTTT. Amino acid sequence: CASSGNLNTGELFF.

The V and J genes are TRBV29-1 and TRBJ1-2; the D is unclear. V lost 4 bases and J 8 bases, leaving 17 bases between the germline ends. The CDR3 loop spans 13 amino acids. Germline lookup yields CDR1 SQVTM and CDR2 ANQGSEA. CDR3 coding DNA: TGCAGCGTTGTAGTGTATCGTGATCGGGGCTACACCTTC. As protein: CSVVVYRDRGYTF.

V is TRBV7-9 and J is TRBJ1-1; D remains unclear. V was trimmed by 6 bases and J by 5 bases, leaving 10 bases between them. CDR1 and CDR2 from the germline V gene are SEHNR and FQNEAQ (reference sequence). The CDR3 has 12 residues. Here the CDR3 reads CASSSRRTEAFF. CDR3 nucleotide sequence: TGTGCCAGCAGTTCCCGCAGGACTGAAGCTTTCTTT.

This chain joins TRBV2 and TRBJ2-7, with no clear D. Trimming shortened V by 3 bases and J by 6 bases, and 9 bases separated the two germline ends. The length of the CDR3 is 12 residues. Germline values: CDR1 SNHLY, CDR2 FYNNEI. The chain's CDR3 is CASSEHRLEQYF. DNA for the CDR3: TGTGCCAGCAGTGAGCATCGACTCGAGCAGTACTTC. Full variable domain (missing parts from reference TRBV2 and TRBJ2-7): EPEVTQTPSHQVTQMGQEVILRCVPISNHLYFYWYRQILGQKVEFLVSFYNNEISEKSEIFDDQFSVERPDGSNFTLKIRSTKLEDSAMYFCASSEHRLEQYFGPGTRLTVT.

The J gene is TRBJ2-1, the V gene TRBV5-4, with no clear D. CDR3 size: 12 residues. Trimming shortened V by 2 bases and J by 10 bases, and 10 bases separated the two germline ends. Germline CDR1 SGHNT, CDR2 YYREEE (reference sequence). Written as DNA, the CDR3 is TGTGCCAGCAGCTTCCCGTTACGGGAGCAGTTCTTC. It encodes CASSFPLREQFF.

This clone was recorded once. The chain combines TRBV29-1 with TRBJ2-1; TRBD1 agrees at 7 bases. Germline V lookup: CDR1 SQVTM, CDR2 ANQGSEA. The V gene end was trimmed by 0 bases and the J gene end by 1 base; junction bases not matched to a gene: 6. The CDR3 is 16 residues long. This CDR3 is CSVEDWAGGSYNEQFF. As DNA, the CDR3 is TGCAGCGTTGAAGATTGGGCAGGGGGATCCTACAATGAGCAGTTCTTC.

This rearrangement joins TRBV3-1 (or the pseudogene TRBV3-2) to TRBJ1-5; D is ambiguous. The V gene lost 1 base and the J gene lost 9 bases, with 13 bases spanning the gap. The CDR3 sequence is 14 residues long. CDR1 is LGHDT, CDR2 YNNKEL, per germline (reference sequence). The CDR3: CASSQVPGEGPQHF. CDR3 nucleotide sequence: TGTGCCAGCAGCCAAGTTCCGGGTGAAGGGCCCCAGCATTTT.

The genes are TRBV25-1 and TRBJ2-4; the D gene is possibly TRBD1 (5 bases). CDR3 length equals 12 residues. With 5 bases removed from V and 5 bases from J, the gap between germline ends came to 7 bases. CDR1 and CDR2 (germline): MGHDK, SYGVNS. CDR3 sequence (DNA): TGTGCCAGCAGTAGACAGCAAAACATTCAGTACTTC. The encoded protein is CASSRQQNIQYF.

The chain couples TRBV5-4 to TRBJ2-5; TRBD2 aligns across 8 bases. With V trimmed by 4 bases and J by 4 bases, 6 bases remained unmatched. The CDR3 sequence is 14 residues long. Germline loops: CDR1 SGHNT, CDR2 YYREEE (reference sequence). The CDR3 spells CASSPGTSTETQYF. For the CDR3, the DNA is TGTGCCAGCAGCCCCGGGACTAGTACAGAGACCCAGTACTTC.

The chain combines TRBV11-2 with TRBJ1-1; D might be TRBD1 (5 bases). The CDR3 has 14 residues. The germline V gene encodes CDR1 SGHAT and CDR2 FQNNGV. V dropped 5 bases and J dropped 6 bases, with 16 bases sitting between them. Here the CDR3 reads CASSRLDSYAEAFF. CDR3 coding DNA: TGTGCCAGCAGCCGACTTGACAGTTACGCTGAAGCTTTCTTT.

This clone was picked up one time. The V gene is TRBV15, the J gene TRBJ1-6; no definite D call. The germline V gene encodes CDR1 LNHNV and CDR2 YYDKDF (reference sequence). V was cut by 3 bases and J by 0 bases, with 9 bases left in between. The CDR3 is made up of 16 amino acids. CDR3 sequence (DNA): TGTGCCACCAGCAGCCGGGTGAGCTCCTATAATTCACCCCTCCACTTT. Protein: CATSSRVSSYNSPLHF.

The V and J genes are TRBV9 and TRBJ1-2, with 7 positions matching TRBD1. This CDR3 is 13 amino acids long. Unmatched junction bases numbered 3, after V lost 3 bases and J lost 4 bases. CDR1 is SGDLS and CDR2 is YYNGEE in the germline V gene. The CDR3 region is CASSGTGSYGYTF. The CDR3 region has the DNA TGTGCCAGCAGCGGGACAGGTTCCTATGGCTACACCTTC.

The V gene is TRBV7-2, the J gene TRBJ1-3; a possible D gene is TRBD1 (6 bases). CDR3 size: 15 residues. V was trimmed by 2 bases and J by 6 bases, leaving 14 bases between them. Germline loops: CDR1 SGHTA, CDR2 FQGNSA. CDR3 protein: CASSLTRDNENTIYF. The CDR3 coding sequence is TGTGCCAGCAGCTTAACCCGGGACAATGAAAACACCATATATTTT.

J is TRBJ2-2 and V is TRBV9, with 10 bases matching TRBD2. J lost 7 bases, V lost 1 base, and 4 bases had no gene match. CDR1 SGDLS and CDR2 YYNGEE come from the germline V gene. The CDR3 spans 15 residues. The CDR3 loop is CASSVSGGAGGELFF. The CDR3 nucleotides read TGTGCCAGCAGCGTAAGCGGGGGGGCAGGCGGGGAGCTGTTTTTT.

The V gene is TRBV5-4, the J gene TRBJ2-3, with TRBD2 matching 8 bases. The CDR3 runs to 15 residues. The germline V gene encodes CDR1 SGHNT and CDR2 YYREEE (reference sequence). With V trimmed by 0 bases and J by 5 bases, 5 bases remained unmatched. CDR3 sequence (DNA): TGTGCCAGCAGCTTGGAAGGCAGCGGGGGAGATACGCAGTATTTT. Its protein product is CASSLEGSGGDTQYF. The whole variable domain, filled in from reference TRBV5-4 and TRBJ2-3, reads ETGVTQSPTHLIKTRGQQVTLRCSSQSGHNTVSWYQQALGQGPQFIFQYYREEENGRGNFPPRFSGLQFPNYSSELNVNALELDDSALYLCASSLEGSGGDTQYFGPGTRLTVL.

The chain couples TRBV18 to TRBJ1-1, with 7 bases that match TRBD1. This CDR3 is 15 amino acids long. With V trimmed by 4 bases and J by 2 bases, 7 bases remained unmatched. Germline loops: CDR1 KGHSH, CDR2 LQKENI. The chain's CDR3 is CASSRTGTANTEAFF. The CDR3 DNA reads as TGTGCCAGCTCACGGACCGGGACAGCAAACACTGAAGCTTTCTTT.

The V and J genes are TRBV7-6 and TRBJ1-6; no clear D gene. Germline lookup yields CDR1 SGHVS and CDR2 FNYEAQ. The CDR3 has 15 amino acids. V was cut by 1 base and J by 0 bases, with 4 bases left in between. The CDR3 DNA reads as TGTGCCAGCAGCTTAGAGAGCTCCTATAATTCACCCCTCCACTTT. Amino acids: CASSLESSYNSPLHF.

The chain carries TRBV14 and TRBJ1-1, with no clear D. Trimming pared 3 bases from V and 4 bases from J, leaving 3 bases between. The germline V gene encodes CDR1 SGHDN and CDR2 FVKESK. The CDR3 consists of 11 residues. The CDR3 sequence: CASSHSTEAFF. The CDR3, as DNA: TGTGCCAGCAGCCATAGCACTGAAGCTTTCTTT.

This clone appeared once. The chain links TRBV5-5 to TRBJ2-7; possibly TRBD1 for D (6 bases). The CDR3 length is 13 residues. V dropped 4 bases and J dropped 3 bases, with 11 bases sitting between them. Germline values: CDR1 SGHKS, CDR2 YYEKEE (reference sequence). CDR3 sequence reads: CASSQQGGYEQYF. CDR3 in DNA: TGTGCCAGCAGCCAACAGGGTGGCTACGAGCAGTACTTC.